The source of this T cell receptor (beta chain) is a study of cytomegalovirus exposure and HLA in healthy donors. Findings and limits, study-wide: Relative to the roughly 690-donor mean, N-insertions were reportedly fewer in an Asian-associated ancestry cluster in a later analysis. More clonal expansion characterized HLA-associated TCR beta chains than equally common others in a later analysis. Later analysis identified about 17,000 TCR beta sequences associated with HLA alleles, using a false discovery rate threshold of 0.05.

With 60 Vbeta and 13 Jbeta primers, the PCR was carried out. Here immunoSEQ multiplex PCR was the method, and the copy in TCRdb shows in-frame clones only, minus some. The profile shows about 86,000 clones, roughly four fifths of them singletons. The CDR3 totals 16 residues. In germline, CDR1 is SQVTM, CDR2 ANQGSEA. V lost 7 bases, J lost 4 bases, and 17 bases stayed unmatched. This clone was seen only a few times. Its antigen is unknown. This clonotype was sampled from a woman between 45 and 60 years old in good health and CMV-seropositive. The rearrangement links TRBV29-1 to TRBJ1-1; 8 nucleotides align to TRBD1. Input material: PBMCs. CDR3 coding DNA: TGCAGCGGTGCGCGCAGGGGGCCCTCTCTAGTCACTGAAGCTTTCTTT. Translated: CSGARRGPSLVTEAFF. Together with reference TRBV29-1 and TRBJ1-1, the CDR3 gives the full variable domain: SAVISQKPSRDICQRGTSLTIQCQVDSQVTMMFWYRQQPGQSLTLIATANQGSEATYESGFVIDKFPISRPNLTFSTLTVSNMSPEDSSIYLCSGARRGPSLVTEAFFGQGTRLTVV.